Below are 17 T cell receptor beta chains sequenced from a single sample in a study of regulatory T cells in long-lasting Graves disease (dated by TCRdb to about 2021). The library was built by means of multiplex PCR. The instrument given in TCRdb is Illumina HiSeq 4000. To build TCR beta libraries, CDR3 regions were amplified by Arm-PCR using iRepertoire HTBI primers. TCRdb applied fastp at Q25 and MiXCR to the public reads, then kept only in-frame beta chains. When rows share a CDR3 protein, they turn into one entry using the most common DNA and genes. Within this sample are about 460,000 distinct CDR3 sequences, with less than 25% of them counted one time only. The ten largest clonotypes hold around 14% of the sample. The sample's time point label, in plain terms: persistent/refractory GD, antithyroid drugs over 5 years with positive TRAb. For both TCR sequencing and RNA sequencing, RNA was extracted from PBMCs in TRIzol.

This specimen consisted of peripheral blood mononuclear cells (PBMCs), obtained when the disease was refractory, from a patient treated with antithyroid drugs. These receptors all come from a female donor with Graves disease.

This clonotype has more than one count but fewer than ten. The CDR3 loop reads CASSEDSGSHEQYF. CDR3 coding DNA: TGTGCCAGCAGTGAGGATTCAGGGTCCCACGAGCAGTACTTC. The genes are TRBV25-1 and TRBJ2-7; a weak D match, TRBD1 (5 bases). In germline, CDR1 is MGHDK, CDR2 SYGVNS. V lost 3 bases, J lost 5 bases, and 14 bases lay in between. This CDR3 has 14 residues.

This clonotype was counted a few times. The V gene is TRBV20-1, the J gene TRBJ1-1; D gene unclear. This CDR3 has 14 amino acids. Germline V gene lookup returns CDR1 DFQATT and CDR2 SNEGSKA (reference sequence). V lost 0 bases and J lost 7, with 15 bases in between. The CDR3 DNA follows: TGCAGTGCTAGAGATCTCCTGTCAGCGGATGAAGCTTTCTTT. Its protein is CSARDLLSADEAFF.

The chain couples TRBV15 to TRBJ2-2, with 9 positions matching TRBD2. CDR3 length equals 16 residues. The V gene's germline CDR1 is LNHNV and CDR2 YYDKDF (reference sequence). Losses at the gene ends were 8 bases for V and 0 bases for J; bases not matched to a gene: 7. The CDR3 loop reads CATASGAGSNTGELFF. The CDR3 region has the DNA TGTGCCACCGCTAGCGGGGCAGGTTCGAACACCGGGGAGCTGTTTTTT.

This chain uses TRBV18 with TRBJ1-1, with 7 bases lining up with TRBD1. CDR1 is KGHSH and CDR2 is LQKENI in the germline V gene. V shed 5 bases, J shed 0 bases, and the junction held 6 bases outside the gene matches. This CDR3 region has 15 residues. The CDR3 nucleotides read TGTGCCAGCTCATCGCAGGGACAGATGAACACTGAAGCTTTCTTT. Translation: CASSSQGQMNTEAFF.

The chain employs TRBV6-1 and TRBJ2-7, with 13 bases identical to TRBD2. This CDR3 contains 14 residues. Trimming removed 6 bases from V and 1 base from J; junction bases left unmatched: 0. Germline CDR1 MNHNS, CDR2 SASEGT. CDR3 residues: CASRLAGGSYEQYF. In DNA form, the CDR3 reads TGTGCCAGCAGACTAGCGGGGGGGTCCTACGAGCAGTACTTC.

V gene TRBV19 combines with J gene TRBJ1-5, with D perhaps matching TRBD1 (6 bases). The CDR3 contains 14 residues. Germline-derived CDR1 and CDR2 are LNHDA and SQIVND (reference sequence). The V gene lost 3 bases and the J gene lost 11 bases, with 17 bases spanning the gap. The CDR3 DNA follows: TGTGCCAGTAGTATCTACACGGGGGGGGCTTCCCAGCATTTT. Its translation is CASSIYTGGASQHF.

In its sample, this clonotype was seen many times. The genes are TRBV7-2 and TRBJ1-2; possibly TRBD1 for D (6 bases). CDR3 length: 15 amino acids. Germline lookup yields CDR1 SGHTA and CDR2 FQGNSA. Trimming removed 0 bases from V and 0 bases from J, with 8 bases in between. The CDR3 reads CASSLATGTNYGYTF. Written as DNA, the CDR3 is TGTGCCAGCAGCTTAGCCACAGGGACTAACTATGGCTACACCTTC.

CDR3: CASSSPVYGSVAEAFF. CDR3 coding DNA: TGTGCCAGCAGTTCCCCAGTCTATGGAAGTGTGGCTGAAGCTTTCTTT. The J gene is TRBJ1-1, the V gene TRBV6-5; D not resolved. V lost 4 bases, J lost 6 bases, and 21 bases lay in between. Germline V gene data show CDR1 as MNHEY and CDR2 as SVGAGI. The CDR3 extends over 16 amino acids.

The chain joins TRBV6-2 or TRBV6-3 to TRBJ2-7; 7 bases agree with TRBD1. CDR1 and CDR2 from the germline V gene are MNHEY and SVGEGT. This CDR3 region has 14 residues. V was pared by 5 bases and J by 7 bases, with 11 bases of the junction left unmatched. This CDR3 reads CASSQDRDLREQYF. The CDR3 bases are TGTGCCAGCAGTCAAGACAGGGATTTGAGGGAGCAGTACTTC.

This clonotype was seen ten or more times. The chain couples TRBV29-1 to TRBJ1-1, with a tentative D call TRBD1 (5 bases). CDR3 length: 9 amino acids. Trimming pared 5 bases from V and 7 bases from J, leaving 5 bases between. CDR1 SQVTM and CDR2 ANQGSEA come from the germline V gene. CDR3 sequence: CSVRGEAFF. In nucleotides, the CDR3 is TGCAGCGTTAGGGGTGAAGCTTTCTTT.

This clonotype was observed at least ten times. The genes are TRBV28 and TRBJ2-5, with 8 bases identical to TRBD2. Germline V gene sequence: CDR1 MDHEN, CDR2 SYDVKM. This CDR3 has 14 amino acids. V shed 6 bases and J 2 bases; nucleotides not matched to a gene: 5. This CDR3 reads CASRQAGEQETQYF. Written as DNA, the CDR3 is TGTGCCAGCAGGCAAGCGGGGGAACAAGAGACCCAGTACTTC.

Remarks on this clonotype: This may be a read error, as it is one base from a much larger clone. V and J are TRBV9 and TRBJ2-5; D is perhaps TRBD1 (6 bases). Germline values: CDR1 SGDLS, CDR2 YYNGEE. The CDR3 has 12 amino acids. The CDR3 DNA reads as TGTGCCAGCAGCGTCCTCCAGGGGACCCGGTACTTC. Amino acids: CASSVLQGTRYF.

This clonotype was observed a few times. The chain links TRBV27 to TRBJ2-6; D is ambiguous. V was shortened by 2 bases and J by 2 bases, with 16 bases between the two germline ends. This CDR3 has 18 residues. Germline loops: CDR1 MNHEY, CDR2 SMNVEV (reference sequence). CDR3 amino acids: CASSLEVPLGTGANVLTF. The CDR3 nucleotides are TGTGCCAGCAGTTTAGAGGTCCCCCTAGGGACTGGGGCCAACGTCCTGACTTTC.

The V gene is TRBV5-5, the J gene TRBJ1-2, with unresolved D. This CDR3 comprises 14 residues. The V and J ends lost 6 bases and 2 bases respectively, with 14 bases between them. The germline V gene has CDR1 SGHKS and CDR2 YYEKEE (reference sequence). CDR3 DNA: TGTGCCAGCACCTCACAGTTTCCGAACTATGGCTACACCTTC. It yields the protein CASTSQFPNYGYTF.

The chain carries TRBV4-3 and TRBJ1-1, with D unclear. Germline V gene data show CDR1 as LGHNA and CDR2 as YSLEER. CDR3 length: 15 residues. Trimming took 4 bases from V and 0 from J, leaving 12 bases between them. CDR3 region: CASSRSNALNTEAFF. The CDR3 DNA reads TGCGCCAGCAGCCGGAGTAACGCGCTGAACACTGAAGCTTTCTTT.

This clonotype showed up many times. V gene TRBV6-2 or TRBV6-3 combines with J gene TRBJ2-7, with 7 bases lining up with TRBD1. Looked up from germline, CDR1 is MNHEY and CDR2 is SVGEGT. The CDR3 is made up of 14 amino acids. Germline trimming cut 3 bases from V and 7 bases from J; bases unmatched to any gene: 9. CDR3 sequence reads: CASSYFGTAEEQYF. The CDR3 region has the DNA TGTGCCAGCAGTTATTTTGGGACAGCAGAGGAGCAGTACTTC.

This clonotype was detected only a few times. This chain uses TRBV4-1 with TRBJ1-5; tentative D call: TRBD1 (6 bases). Trimming removed 6 bases from V and 0 bases from J, with 15 bases in between. The CDR3 has 16 amino acids. Germline V lookup: CDR1 MGHRA, CDR2 YSYEKL. CDR3: CASRGGTPYSNQPQHF. The CDR3 nucleotides are TGCGCCAGCAGAGGCGGGACACCGTATAGCAATCAGCCCCAGCATTTT.